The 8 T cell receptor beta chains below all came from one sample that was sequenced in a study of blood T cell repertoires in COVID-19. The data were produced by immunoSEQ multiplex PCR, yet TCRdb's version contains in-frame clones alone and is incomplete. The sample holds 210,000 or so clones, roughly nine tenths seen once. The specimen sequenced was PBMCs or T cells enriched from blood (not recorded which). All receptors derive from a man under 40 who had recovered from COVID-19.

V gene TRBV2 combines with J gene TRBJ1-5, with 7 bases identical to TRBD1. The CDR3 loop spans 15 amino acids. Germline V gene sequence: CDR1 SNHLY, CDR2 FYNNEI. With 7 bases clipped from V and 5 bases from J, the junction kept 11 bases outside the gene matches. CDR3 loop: CASTLGGGGYQPQHF. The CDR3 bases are TGTGCCAGCACTCTTGGAGGGGGCGGTTATCAGCCCCAGCATTTT.

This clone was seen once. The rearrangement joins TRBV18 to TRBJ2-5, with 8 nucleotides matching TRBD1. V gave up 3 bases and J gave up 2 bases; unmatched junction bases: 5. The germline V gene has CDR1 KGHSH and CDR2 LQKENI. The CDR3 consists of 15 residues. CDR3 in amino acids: CASSPPGTGQETQYF. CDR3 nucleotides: TGTGCCAGCTCACCCCCCGGGACAGGACAAGAGACCCAGTACTTC. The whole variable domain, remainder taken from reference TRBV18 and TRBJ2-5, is NAGVMQNPRHLVRRRGQEARLRCSPMKGHSHVYWYRQLPEEGLKFMVYLQKENIIDESGMPKERFSAEFPKEGPSILRIQQVVRGDSAAYFCASSPPGTGQETQYFGPGTRLLVL.

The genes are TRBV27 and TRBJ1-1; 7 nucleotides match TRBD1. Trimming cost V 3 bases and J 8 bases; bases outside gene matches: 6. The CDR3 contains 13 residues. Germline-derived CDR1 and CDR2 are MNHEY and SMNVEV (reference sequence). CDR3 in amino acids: CASSFPTTGEAFF. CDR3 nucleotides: TGTGCCAGCAGTTTCCCCACGACAGGGGAAGCTTTCTTT.

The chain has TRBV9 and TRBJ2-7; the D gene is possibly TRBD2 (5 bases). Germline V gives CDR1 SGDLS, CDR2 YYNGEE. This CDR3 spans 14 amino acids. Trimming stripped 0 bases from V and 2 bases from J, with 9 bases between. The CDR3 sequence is CASSVGEGPYEQYF. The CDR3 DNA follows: TGTGCCAGCAGCGTAGGAGAGGGCCCCTACGAGCAGTACTTC.

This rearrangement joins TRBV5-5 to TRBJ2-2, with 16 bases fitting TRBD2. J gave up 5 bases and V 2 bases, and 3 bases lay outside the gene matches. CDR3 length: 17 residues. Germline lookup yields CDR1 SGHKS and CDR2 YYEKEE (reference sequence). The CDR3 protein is CASSLGTSGRATGELFF. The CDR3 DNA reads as TGTGCCAGCAGCTTAGGGACTAGCGGGAGGGCTACCGGGGAGCTGTTTTTT.

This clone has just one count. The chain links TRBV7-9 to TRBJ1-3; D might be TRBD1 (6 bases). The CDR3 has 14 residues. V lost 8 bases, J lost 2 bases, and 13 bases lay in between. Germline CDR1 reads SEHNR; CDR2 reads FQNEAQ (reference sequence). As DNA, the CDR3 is TGTGCCAGCGGATTAACAGGGACTGGAAACACCATATATTTT. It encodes CASGLTGTGNTIYF.

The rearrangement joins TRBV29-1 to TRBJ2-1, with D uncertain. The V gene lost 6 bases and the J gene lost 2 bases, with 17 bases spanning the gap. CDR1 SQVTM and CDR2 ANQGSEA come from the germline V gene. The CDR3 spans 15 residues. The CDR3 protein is CSVQYQLTPYNEQFF. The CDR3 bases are TGCAGCGTCCAGTACCAACTAACCCCCTACAATGAGCAGTTCTTC.

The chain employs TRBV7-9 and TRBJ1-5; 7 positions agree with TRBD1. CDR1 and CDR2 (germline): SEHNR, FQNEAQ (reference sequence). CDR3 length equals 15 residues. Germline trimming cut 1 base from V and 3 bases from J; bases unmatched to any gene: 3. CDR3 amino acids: CASSLGTGNNQPQHF. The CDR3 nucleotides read TGTGCCAGCAGCTTAGGGACAGGAAACAATCAGCCCCAGCATTTT. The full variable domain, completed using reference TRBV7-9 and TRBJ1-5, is DTGVSQNPRHKITKRGQNVTFRCDPISEHNRLYWYRQTLGQGPEFLTYFQNEAQLEKSRLLSDRFSAERPKGSFSTLEIQRTEQGDSAMYLCASSLGTGNNQPQHFGDGTRLSIL.